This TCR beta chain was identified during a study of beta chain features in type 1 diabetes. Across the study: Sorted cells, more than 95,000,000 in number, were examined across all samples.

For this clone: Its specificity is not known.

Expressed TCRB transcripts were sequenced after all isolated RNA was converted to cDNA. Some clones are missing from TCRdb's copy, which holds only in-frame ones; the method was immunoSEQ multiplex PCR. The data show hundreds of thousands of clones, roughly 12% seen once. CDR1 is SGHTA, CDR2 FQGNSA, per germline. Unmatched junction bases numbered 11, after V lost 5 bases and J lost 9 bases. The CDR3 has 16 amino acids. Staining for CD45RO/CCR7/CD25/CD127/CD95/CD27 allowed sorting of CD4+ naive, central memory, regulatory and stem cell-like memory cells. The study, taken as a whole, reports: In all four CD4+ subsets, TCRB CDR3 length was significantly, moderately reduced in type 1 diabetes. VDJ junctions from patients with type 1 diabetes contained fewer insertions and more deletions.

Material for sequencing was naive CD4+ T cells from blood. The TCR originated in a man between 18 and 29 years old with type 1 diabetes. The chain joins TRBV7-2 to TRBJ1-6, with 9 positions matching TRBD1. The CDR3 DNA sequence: TGTGCCAGCAGCAAGAGCCGGGACAGGGTTGCTTCACCCCTCCACTTT. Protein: CASSKSRDRVASPLHF.